This TCR beta chain was documented in a study of CD8 T cells in acute hepatitis C reinfection. Turning to the study itself: CD8+ T cells specific for HCV NS3-1073 were sequenced. Within 168 days of the estimated infection date, acute samples were collected.

The CDR3 extends over 17 amino acids. The V end lost 1 base, the J end lost 3 bases, and 15 bases lay between the germline ends. The germline V gene encodes CDR1 SNHLY and CDR2 FYNNEI. Measured with immunoSEQ multiplex PCR; TCRdb has only the in-frame clones, and not every one. The profile covers roughly 580 clones, with about 50% appearing a single time and about 43% taken by the ten largest. Study outcomes and limitations: Exact CDR3 sharing with other epitopes was rare, possibly method-limited. All groups preferentially used TRBV04 and TRBV06, which was not due to overrepresentation in the naive pool.

Documented time point: acute HCV infection, within 168 days of estimated infection date. Sequencing of hepatitis C virus-specific cells was done ex vivo rather than after in vitro expansion. HCV-specific T cells were marked by tetramer with the NS3 1073-1081 peptide. The rearrangement uses TRBV2 and TRBJ2-2; no clear D. The TCR sequence derives from a woman in her twenties or thirties who spontaneously cleared hepatitis C infection. Source: HCV NS3-1073 tetramer-sorted CD8+ T cells from PBMCs, taken during acute infection. The CDR3, as DNA: TGTGCCAGCAGTGAAGAGTTCGGCGTATCGTACACCGGGGAGCTGTTTTTT. Protein sequence: CASSEEFGVSYTGELFF.